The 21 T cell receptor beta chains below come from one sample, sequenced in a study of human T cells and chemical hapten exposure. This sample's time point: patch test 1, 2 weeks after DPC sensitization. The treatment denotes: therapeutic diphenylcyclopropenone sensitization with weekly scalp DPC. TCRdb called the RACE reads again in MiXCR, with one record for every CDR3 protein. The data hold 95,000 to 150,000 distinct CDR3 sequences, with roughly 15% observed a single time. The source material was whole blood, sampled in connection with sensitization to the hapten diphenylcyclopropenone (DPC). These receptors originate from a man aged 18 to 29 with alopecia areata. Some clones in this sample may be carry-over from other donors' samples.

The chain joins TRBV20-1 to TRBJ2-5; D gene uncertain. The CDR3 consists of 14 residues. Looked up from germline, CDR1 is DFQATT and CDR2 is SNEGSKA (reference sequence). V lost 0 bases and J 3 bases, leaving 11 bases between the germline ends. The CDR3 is CSAREHGPEETQYF. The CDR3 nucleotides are TGCAGTGCTAGAGAACACGGTCCGGAAGAGACCCAGTACTTC.

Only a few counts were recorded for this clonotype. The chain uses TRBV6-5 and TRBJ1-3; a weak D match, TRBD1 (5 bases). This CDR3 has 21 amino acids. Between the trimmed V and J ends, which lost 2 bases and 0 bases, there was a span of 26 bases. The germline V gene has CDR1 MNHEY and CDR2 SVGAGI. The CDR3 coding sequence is TGTGCCAGCAGTTACCGAGAAGTAGGAGCTTGGGGACTCAACTCTGGAAACACCATATATTTT. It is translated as CASSYREVGAWGLNSGNTIYF.

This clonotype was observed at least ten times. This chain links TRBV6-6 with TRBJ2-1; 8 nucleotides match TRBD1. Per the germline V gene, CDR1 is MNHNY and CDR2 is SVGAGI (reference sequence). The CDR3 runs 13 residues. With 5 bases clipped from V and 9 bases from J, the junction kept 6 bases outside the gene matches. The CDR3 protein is CASSATGGGEQFF. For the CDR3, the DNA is TGTGCCAGCAGTGCAACAGGGGGAGGTGAGCAGTTCTTC.

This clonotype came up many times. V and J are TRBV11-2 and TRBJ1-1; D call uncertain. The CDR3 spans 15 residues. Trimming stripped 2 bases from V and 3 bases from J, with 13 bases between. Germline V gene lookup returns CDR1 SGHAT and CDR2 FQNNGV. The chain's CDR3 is CASSLMGLGDTEAFF. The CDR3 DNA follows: TGTGCCAGCAGCTTAATGGGCCTCGGGGACACTGAAGCTTTCTTT.

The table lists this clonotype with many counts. For the CDR3, the DNA is TGTGCCAGCAGCTCAAACATCCAGGGAGATGGCTACACCTTC. It translates to CASSSNIQGDGYTF. The chain recombines TRBV7-3 with TRBJ1-2; tentative D call: TRBD1 (5 bases). Trimming left V 4 bases short and J 6 bases short, with 15 bases between. CDR3 length: 14 residues. Germline V gene data show CDR1 as SGHTA and CDR2 as FQGTGA. Full variable domain (remainder filled in from reference TRBV7-3 and TRBJ1-2): GAGVSQTPSNKVTEKGKYVELRCDPISGHTALYWYRQSLGQGPEFLIYFQGTGAADDSGLPNDRFFAVRPEGSVSTLKIQRTERGDSAVYLCASSSNIQGDGYTFGSGTRLTVV.

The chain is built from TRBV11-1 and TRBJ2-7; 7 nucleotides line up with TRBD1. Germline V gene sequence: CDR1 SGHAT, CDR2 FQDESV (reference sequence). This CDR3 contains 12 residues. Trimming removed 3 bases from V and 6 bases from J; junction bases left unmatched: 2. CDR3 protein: CASSLTGLEQYF. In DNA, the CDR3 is TGTGCCAGCAGCTTGACAGGGCTCGAGCAGTACTTC.

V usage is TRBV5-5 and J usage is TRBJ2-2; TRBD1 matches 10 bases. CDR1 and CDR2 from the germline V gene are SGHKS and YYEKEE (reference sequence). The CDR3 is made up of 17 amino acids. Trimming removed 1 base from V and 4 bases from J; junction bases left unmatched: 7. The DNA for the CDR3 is TGTGCCAGCAGCTTGACGCTCGGGACAGGGGTCACCGGGGAGCTGTTTTTT. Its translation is CASSLTLGTGVTGELFF.

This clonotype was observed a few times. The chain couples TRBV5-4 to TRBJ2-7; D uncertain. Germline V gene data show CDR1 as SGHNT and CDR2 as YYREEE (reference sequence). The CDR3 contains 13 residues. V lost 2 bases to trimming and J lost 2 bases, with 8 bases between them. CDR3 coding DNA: TGTGCCAGCAGCTTAGGCCGAGCCTACGAGCAGTACGTC. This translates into CASSLGRAYEQYV.

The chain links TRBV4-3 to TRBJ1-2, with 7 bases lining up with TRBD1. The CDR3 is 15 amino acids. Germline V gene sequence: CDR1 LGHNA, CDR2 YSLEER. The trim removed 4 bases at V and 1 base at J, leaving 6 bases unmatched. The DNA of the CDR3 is TGCGCCAGCAGCCTATGGACAGGCCATAACTATGGCTACACCTTC. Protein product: CASSLWTGHNYGYTF.

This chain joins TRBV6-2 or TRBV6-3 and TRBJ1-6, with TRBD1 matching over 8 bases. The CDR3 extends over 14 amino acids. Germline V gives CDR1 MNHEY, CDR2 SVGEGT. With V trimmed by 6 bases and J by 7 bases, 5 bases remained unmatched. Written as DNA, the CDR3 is TGTGCCAGCAGAAGGACAGGGATCAATTCACCCCTCCACTTT. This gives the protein CASRRTGINSPLHF.

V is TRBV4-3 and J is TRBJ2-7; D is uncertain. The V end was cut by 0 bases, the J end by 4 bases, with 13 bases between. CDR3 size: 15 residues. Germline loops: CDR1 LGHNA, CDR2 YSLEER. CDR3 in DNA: TGCGCCAGCAGCCAAGACCACCCGGGTCGGTACGAGCAGTACTTC. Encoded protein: CASSQDHPGRYEQYF.

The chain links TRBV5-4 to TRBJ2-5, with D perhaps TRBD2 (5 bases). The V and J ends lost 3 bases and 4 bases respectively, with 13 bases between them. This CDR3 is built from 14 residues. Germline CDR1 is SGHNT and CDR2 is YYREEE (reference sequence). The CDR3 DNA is TGTGCCAGCAGCTGGGCTGGGAGAAGAGAGACCCAGTACTTC. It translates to CASSWAGRRETQYF.

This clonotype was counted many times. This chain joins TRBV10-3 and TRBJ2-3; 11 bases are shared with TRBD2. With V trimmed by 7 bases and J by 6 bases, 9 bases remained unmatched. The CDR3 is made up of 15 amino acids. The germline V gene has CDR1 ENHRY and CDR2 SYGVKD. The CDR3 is CAIKGTSGLADTQYF. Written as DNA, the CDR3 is TGTGCCATCAAAGGGACTAGCGGTCTCGCGGATACGCAGTATTTT.

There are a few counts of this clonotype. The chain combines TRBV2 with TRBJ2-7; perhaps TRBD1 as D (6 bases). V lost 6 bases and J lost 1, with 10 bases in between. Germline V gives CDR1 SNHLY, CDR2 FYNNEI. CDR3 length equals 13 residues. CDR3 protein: CASSFGQSYEQYF. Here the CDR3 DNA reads TGTGCCAGCAGCTTCGGACAGTCCTACGAGCAGTACTTC.

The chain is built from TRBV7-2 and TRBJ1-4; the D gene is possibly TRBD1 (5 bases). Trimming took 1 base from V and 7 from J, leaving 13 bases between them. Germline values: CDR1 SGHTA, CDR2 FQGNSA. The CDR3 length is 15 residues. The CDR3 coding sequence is TGTGCCAGCAGCTTAGTCTGGGTCGGGGGTGAAAAACTGTTTTTT. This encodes CASSLVWVGGEKLFF.

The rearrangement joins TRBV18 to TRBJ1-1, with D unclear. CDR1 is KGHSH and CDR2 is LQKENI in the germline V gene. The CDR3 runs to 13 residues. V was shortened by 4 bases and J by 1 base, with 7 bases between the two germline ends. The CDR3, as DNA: TGTGCCAGCTCACAGGGAGAGAACACTGAAGCTTTCTTT. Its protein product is CASSQGENTEAFF.

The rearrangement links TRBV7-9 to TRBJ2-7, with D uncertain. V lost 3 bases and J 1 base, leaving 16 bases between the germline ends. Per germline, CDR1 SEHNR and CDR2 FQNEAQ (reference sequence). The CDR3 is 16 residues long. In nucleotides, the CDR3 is TGTGCCAGCAGCTTGGTCTCCGCAAGGCCTTCCTACGAGCAGTACTTC. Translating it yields CASSLVSARPSYEQYF.

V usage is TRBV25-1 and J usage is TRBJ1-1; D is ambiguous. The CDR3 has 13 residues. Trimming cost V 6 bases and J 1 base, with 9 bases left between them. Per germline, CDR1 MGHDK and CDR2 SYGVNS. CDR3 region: CASSDGWNTEAFF. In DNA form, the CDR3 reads TGTGCCAGCAGCGACGGCTGGAACACTGAAGCTTTCTTT.

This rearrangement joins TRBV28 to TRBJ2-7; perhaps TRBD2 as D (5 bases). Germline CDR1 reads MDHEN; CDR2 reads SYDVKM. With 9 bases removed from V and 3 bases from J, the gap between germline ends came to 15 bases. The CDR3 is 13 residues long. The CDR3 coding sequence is TGTGCCAGTCGAGCACTAGTTGACTACGAGCAGTACTTC. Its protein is CASRALVDYEQYF.

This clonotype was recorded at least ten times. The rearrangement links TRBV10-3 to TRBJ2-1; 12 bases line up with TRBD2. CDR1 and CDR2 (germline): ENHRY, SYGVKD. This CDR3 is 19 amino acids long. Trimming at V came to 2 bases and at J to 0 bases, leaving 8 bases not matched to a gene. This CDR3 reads CAISELSLAGGSSYNEQFF. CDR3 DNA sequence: TGTGCCATCAGTGAGCTATCTCTAGCGGGGGGGAGCTCCTACAATGAGCAGTTCTTC.

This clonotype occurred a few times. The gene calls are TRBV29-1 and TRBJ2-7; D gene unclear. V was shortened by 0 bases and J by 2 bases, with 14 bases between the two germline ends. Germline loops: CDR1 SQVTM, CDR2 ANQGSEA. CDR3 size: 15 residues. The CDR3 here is CSVEDFWQTAYEQYV. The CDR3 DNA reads TGCAGCGTTGAAGATTTCTGGCAGACGGCCTACGAGCAGTACGTC.